The TCR beta chain described here comes from a study of blood T cell repertoires in COVID-19. The germline V and J ends were trimmed by 4 bases and 2 bases, with 14 bases remaining between them. Germline V gene data show CDR1 as MGHRA and CDR2 as YSYEKL. CDR3 length: 16 amino acids. Data came from immunoSEQ multiplex PCR; TCRdb stores just in-frame clones and leaves some out. The profile shows some 150,000 clones, about 86% of them singletons. The chain links TRBV4-1 to TRBJ2-2, with a tentative D call TRBD2 (6 bases). The sequenced sample was peripheral blood. The clonotype originates from a woman aged 55-70 years with acute or convalescent COVID-19. Here the CDR3 DNA reads TGCGCCAGCAGCCCCCGGGACTTTCAAAACACCGGGGAGCTGTTTTTT. The encoded protein is CASSPRDFQNTGELFF.